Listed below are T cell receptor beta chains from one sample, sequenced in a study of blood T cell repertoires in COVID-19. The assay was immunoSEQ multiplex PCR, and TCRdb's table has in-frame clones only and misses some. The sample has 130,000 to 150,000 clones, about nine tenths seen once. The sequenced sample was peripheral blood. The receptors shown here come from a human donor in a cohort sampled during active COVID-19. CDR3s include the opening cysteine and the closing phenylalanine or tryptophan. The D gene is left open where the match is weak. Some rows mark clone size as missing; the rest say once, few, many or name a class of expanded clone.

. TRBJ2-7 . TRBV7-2 CASTLTIDREQYF TGTGCCAGCACCCTAACCATCGATCGCGAGCAGTACTTC
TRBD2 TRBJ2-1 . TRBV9 CASSVGLAGGNEQFF TGTGCCAGCAGCGTAGGGCTAGCGGGAGGAAATGAGCAGTTCTTC
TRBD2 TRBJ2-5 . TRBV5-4 CASSLAGTSGPWVETQYF TGTGCCAGCAGCTTGGCCGGGACTAGCGGACCTTGGGTGGAGACCCAGTACTTC
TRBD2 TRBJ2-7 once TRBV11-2 CASSFWREVRVPPADEQYF TGTGCCAGCAGCTTCTGGCGGGAGGTGCGGGTCCCTCCCGCGGACGAGCAGTACTTC
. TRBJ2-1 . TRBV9 CASSVGGGDEQFF TGTGCCAGCAGCGTAGGGGGCGGAGATGAGCAGTTCTTC
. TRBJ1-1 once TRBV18 CASSPGAADPEAFF TGTGCCAGCTCACCAGGAGCGGCAGACCCTGAAGCTTTCTTT
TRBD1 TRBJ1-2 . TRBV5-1 CASSLTGGGFGYTF TGCGCCAGCAGCCTCACAGGGGGCGGATTTGGCTACACCTTC
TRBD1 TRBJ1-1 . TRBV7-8 CASSDRVTEAFF TGTGCCAGCAGCGACAGGGTTACTGAAGCTTTCTTT
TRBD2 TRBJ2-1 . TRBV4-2 CASSQTSGGYNEQFF TGTGCCAGCAGCCAAACTAGCGGGGGTTACAATGAGCAGTTCTTC
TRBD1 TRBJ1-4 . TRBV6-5 CASRDRGGNEKLFF TGTGCCAGCAGAGACAGGGGTGGTAATGAAAAACTGTTTTTT
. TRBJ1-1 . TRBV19 CASSILGRGTLGTEAFF TGTGCCAGTAGTATACTAGGACGCGGGACTTTAGGCACTGAAGCTTTCTTT
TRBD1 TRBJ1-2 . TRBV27 CASSNQTGGGGYTF TGTGCCAGCAGTAATCAGACAGGGGGAGGCGGCTACACCTTC
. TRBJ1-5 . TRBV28 CASSLPGLGQPQHF TGTGCCAGCAGTTTACCGGGGTTGGGTCAGCCCCAGCATTTT
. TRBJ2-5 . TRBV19 CASSWTVQETQYF TGTGCCAGTAGTTGGACAGTCCAAGAGACCCAGTACTTC
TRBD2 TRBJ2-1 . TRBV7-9 CASSLASGLYNEQFF TGTGCCAGCAGCTTAGCTAGCGGGTTATACAATGAGCAGTTCTTC
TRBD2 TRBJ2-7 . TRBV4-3 CASSLNLAGGEQYF TGCGCCAGCAGCCTGAATCTAGCGGGAGGGGAGCAGTACTTC
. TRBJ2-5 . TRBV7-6 CASSLASRVGETQYF TGTGCCAGCAGCTTAGCAAGCAGGGTTGGAGAGACCCAGTACTTC
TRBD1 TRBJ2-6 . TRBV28 CASSLLGQGAAGANVLTF TGTGCCAGCAGCCTTCTGGGACAGGGGGCGGCTGGGGCCAACGTCCTGACTTTC
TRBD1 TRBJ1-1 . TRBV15 CATSRGTGERSTEAFF TGTGCCACCAGCAGGGGGACAGGGGAGCGGAGCACTGAAGCTTTCTTT
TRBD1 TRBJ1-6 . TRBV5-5 CASSTRQGGSSYNSPLHF TGTGCCAGCAGCACCAGACAGGGGGGGAGCTCCTATAATTCACCCCTCCACTTT
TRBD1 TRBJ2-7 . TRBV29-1 CSVGTGGGGEQYF TGCAGCGTTGGGACAGGGGGCGGCGGCGAGCAGTACTTC
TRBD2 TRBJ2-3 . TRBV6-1 CASSGRGTSGTDTQYF TGTGCCAGCAGTGGGAGGGGGACTAGCGGCACAGATACGCAGTATTTT
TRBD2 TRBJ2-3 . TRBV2 CASKGGGSTDTQYF TGTGCCAGCAAGGGCGGGGGTAGCACAGATACGCAGTATTTT
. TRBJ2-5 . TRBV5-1 CASSLGGPIQETQYF TGCGCCAGCAGCTTGGGAGGGCCTATCCAAGAGACCCAGTACTTC
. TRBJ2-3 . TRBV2 CASSRRAGQQGDTQYF TGTGCCAGCAGTAGAAGAGCGGGCCAACAAGGAGATACGCAGTATTTT
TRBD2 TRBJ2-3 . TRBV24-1 CATSEELAERLTDTQYF TGTGCCACCAGTGAGGAACTAGCGGAACGCCTCACAGATACGCAGTATTTT
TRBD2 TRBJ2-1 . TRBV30 CAWSGPGVAGYNEQFF TGTGCCTGGAGTGGCCCCGGGGTAGCGGGGTACAATGAGCAGTTCTTC
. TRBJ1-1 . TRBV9 CASTLGGGNTEAFF TGTGCCAGCACCCTAGGGGGGGGAAACACTGAAGCTTTCTTT
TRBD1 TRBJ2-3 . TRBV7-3 CASSLGTGLPDTQYF TGTGCCAGCAGCTTGGGGACAGGGTTGCCAGATACGCAGTATTTT
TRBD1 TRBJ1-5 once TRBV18 CASSPFTGTGSNQPQHF TGTGCCAGCTCACCGTTTACCGGGACAGGTAGCAATCAGCCCCAGCATTTT
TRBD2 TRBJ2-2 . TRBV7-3 CASSQASGGAGELFF TGTGCCAGCAGCCAAGCGTCGGGGGGGGCCGGGGAGCTGTTTTTT
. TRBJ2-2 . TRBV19 CASSIVRGAGELFF TGTGCCAGTAGTATTGTCAGGGGAGCCGGGGAGCTGTTTTTT
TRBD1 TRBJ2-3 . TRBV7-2 CASSPDRGKTDTQYF TGTGCCAGCAGCCCGGACAGGGGAAAAACAGATACGCAGTATTTT
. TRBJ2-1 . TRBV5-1 CASSLDGHYNEQFF TGCGCCAGCAGCTTGGACGGACACTACAATGAGCAGTTCTTC
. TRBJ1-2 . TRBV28 CASSLGQSYGYTF TGTGCCAGCAGTTTGGGCCAGTCCTATGGCTACACCTTC
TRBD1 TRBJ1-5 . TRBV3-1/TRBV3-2 CASSQDYGTGHQPQHF TGTGCCAGCAGCCAAGATTATGGGACAGGGCATCAGCCCCAGCATTTT
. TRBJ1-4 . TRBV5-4 CASSKQERNEKLFF TGTGCCAGCAGCAAACAGGAAAGGAATGAAAAACTGTTTTTT
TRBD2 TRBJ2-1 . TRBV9 CASSPGLAYNEQFF TGTGCCAGCAGTCCGGGACTAGCCTACAATGAGCAGTTCTTC
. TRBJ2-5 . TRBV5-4 CASSEGKIATETQYF TGTGCCAGCAGCGAAGGAAAGATAGCCACAGAGACCCAGTACTTC
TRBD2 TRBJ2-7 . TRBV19 CASSISSGRGSSYEQYF TGTGCCAGTAGTATCTCGTCGGGGCGGGGGAGCTCCTACGAGCAGTACTTC
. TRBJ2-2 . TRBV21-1 CASSKARGLNTGELFF TGTGCCAGCAGCAAAGCGAGGGGGCTGAACACCGGGGAGCTGTTTTTT
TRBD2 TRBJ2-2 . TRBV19 CASILTRAGGVPGELFF TGTGCCAGTATCCTCACCCGGGCGGGAGGGGTTCCCGGGGAGCTGTTTTTT
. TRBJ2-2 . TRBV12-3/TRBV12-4 CATYPQGIGELFF TGTGCTACCTACCCACAGGGCATCGGGGAGCTGTTTTTT
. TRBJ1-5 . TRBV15 CATSRDLGRSQPQHF TGTGCCACCAGCAGAGATCTGGGGCGGAGTCAGCCCCAGCATTTT
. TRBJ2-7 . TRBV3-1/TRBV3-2 CASSQANYEQYF TGTGCCAGCAGCCAAGCTAACTACGAGCAGTACTTC
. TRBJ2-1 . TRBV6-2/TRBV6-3 CASCQGLPYNEQFF TGTGCCAGCTGCCAGGGACTGCCCTACAATGAGCAGTTCTTC